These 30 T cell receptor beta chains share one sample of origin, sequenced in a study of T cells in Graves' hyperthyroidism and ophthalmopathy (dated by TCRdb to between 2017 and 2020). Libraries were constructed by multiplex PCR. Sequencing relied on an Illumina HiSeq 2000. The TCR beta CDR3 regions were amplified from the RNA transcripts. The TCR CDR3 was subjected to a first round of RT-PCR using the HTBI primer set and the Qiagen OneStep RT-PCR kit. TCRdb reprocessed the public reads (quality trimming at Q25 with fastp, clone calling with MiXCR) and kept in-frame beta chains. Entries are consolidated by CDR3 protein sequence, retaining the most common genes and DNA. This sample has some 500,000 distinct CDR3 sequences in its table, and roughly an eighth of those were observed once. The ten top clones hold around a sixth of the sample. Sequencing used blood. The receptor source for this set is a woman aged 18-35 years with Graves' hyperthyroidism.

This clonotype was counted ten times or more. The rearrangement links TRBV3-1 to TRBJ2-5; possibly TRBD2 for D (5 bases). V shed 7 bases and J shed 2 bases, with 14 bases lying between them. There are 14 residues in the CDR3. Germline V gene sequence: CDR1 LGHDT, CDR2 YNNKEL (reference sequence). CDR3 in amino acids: CASTPEAVQETQYF. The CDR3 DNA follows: TGTGCCAGCACTCCGGAGGCAGTTCAAGAGACCCAGTACTTC.

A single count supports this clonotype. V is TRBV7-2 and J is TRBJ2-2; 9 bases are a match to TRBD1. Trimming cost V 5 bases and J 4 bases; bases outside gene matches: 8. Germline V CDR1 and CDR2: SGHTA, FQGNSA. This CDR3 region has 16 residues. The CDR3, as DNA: TGTGCCAGCAGCCTTAGACAGGGGGTGGCCACCGGGGAGCTGTTTTTT. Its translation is CASSLRQGVATGELFF.

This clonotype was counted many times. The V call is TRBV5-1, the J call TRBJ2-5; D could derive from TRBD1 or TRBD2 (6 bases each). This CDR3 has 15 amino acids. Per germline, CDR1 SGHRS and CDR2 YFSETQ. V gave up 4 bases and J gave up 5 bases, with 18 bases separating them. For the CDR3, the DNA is TGCGCCAGCAGCCCGACGGGGGCAGATCGGGAGACCCAGTACTTC. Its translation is CASSPTGADRETQYF.

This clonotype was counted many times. Here the CDR3 DNA reads TGCAGCGTTGAAGATTTGCTAGCGGGAGGCCCAACGTACAATGAGCAGTTCTTC. It specifies CSVEDLLAGGPTYNEQFF. The rearrangement joins TRBV29-1 to TRBJ2-1; 11 bases fit TRBD2. CDR1 and CDR2 (germline): SQVTM, ANQGSEA. CDR3 size: 18 residues. The ends lost 0 bases at V and 4 bases at J; junction bases unmatched: 11.

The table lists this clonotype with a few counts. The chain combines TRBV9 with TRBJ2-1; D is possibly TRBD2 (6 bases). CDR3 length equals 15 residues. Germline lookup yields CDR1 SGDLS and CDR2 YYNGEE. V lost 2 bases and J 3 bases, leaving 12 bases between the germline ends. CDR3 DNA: TGTGCCAGCAGCGTGTCTAGCGACTACTACAATGAGCAGTTCTTC. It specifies CASSVSSDYYNEQFF.

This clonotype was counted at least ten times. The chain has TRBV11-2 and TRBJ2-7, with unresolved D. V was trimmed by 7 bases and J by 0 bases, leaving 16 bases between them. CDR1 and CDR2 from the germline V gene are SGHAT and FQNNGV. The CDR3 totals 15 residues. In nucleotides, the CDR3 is TGTGCCAGCACCAGAAGGGAAGGCCTCTCCTACGAGCAGTACTTC. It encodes CASTRREGLSYEQYF.

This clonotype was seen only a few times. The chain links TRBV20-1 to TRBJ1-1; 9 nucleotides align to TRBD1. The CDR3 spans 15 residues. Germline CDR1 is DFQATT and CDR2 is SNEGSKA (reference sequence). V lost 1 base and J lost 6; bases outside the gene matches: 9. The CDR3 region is CSARVRQQGAAEAFF. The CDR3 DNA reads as TGCAGTGCTAGAGTTCGACAACAGGGGGCCGCTGAAGCTTTCTTT.

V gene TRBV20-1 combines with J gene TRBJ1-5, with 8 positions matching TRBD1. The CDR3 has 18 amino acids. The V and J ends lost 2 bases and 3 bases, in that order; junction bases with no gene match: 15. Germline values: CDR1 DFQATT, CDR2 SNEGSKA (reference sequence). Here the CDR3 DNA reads TGCAGTGCTAGAAGTCGGTACAGGGGGAGGGCTACCAATCAGCCCCAGCATTTT. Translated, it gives CSARSRYRGRATNQPQHF.

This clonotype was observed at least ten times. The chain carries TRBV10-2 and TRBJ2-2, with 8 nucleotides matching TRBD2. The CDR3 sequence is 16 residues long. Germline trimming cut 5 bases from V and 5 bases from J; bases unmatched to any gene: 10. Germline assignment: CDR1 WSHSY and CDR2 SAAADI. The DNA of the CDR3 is TGCGCCAGCAGTCGAGGGAGCGGGAGTATTACCGGGGAGCTGTTTTTT. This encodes CASSRGSGSITGELFF.

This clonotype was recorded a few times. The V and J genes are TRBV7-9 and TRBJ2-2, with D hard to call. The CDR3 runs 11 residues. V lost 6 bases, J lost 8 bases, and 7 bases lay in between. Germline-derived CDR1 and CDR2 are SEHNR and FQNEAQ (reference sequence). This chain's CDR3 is CASRELGELFF. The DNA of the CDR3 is TGTGCCAGCAGGGAGTTGGGGGAGCTGTTTTTT.

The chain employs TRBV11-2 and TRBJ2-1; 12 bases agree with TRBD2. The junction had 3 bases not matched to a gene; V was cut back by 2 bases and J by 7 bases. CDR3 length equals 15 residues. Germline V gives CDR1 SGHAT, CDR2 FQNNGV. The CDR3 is CASSLTSGGRNEQFF. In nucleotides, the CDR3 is TGTGCCAGCAGCTTAACTAGCGGGGGGAGGAATGAGCAGTTCTTC. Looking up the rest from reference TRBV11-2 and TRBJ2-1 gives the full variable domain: EAGVAQSPRYKIIEKRQSVAFWCNPISGHATLYWYQQILGQGPKLLIQFQNNGVVDDSQLPKDRFSAERLKGVDSTLKIQPAKLEDSAVYLCASSLTSGGRNEQFFGPGTRLTVL.

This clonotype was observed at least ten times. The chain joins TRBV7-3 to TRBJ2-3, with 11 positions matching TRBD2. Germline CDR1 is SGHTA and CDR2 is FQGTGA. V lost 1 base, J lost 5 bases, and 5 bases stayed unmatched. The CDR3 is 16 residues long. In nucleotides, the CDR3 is TGTGCCAGCAGCTTAAACCCCGGACTAGCGGGAGATACGCAGTATTTT. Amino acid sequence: CASSLNPGLAGDTQYF.

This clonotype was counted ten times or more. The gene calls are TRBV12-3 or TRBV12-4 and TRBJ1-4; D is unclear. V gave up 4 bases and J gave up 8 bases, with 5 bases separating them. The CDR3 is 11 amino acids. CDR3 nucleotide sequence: TGTGCCAGCAGTTCGAGCGAAAAACTGTTTTTT. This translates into CASSSSEKLFF.

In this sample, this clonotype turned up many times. CDR3 region: CASEGTAGGGSPLHF. CDR3 DNA: TGTGCCAGCGAGGGGACAGCCGGCGGTGGTTCACCCCTCCACTTT. V is TRBV6-1 and J is TRBJ1-6; TRBD1 matches 7 bases. V lost 8 bases to trimming and J lost 9 bases; unmatched junction nucleotides: 13. The CDR3 contains 15 residues. CDR1 is MNHNS and CDR2 is SASEGT in the germline V gene.

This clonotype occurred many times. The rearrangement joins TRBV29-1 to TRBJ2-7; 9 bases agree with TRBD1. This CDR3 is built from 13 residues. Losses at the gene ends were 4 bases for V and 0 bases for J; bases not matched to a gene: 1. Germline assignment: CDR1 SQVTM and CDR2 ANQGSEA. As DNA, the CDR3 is TGCAGCGTTGTGGGACAGGGCTCCTACGAGCAGTACTTC. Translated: CSVVGQGSYEQYF.

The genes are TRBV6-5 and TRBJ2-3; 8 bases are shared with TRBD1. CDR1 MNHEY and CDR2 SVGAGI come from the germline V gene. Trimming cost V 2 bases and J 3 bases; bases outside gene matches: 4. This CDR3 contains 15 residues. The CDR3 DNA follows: TGTGCCAGCAGTTACAGGACAGGGAGGACAGATACGCAGTATTTT. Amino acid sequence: CASSYRTGRTDTQYF.

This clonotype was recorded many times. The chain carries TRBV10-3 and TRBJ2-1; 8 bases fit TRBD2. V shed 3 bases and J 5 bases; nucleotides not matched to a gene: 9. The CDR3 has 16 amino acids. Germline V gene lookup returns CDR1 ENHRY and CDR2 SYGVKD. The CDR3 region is CAISDRVAGTHNEQFF. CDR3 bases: TGTGCCATCAGTGATAGGGTAGCGGGAACCCACAATGAGCAGTTCTTC.

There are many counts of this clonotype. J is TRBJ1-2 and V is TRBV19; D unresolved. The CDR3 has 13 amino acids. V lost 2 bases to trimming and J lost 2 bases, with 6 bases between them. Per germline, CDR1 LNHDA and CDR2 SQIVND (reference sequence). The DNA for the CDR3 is TGTGCCAGTAGTATATGGGGAAACTATGGCTACACCTTC. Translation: CASSIWGNYGYTF.

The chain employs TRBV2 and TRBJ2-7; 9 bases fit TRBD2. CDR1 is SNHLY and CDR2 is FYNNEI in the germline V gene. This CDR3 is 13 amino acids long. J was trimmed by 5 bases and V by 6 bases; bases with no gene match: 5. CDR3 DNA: TGTGCCAGCAGGATAGCGGGAGTGAACGAGCAGTACTTC. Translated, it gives CASRIAGVNEQYF.

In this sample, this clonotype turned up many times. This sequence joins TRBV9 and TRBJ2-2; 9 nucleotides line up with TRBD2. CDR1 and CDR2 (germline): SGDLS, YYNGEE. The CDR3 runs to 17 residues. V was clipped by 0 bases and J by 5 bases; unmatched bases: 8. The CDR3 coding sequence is TGTGCCAGCAGCGTAGTGGGGTTAGCGGGAGCAACCGGGGAGCTGTTTTTT. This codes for CASSVVGLAGATGELFF.

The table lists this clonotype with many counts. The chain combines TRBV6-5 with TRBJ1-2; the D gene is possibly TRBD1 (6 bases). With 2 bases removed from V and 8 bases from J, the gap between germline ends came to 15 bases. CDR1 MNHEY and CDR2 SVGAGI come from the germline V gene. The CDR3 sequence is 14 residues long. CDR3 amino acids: CASSYLPGEAGYTF. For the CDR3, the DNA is TGTGCCAGCAGTTACCTCCCAGGGGAGGCAGGCTACACCTTC.

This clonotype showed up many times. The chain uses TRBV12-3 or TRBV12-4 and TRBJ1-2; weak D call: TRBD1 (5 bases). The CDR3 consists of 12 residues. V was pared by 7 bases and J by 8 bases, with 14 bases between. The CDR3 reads CASTQGREGYTF. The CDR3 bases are TGTGCCAGCACCCAGGGTAGGGAGGGCTACACCTTC.

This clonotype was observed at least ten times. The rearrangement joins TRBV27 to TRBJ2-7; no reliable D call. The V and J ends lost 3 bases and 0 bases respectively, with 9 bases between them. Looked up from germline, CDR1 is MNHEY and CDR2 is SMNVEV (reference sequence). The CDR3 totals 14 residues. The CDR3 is CASSFTMISYEQYF. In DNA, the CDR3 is TGTGCCAGCAGTTTTACAATGATCTCCTACGAGCAGTACTTC.

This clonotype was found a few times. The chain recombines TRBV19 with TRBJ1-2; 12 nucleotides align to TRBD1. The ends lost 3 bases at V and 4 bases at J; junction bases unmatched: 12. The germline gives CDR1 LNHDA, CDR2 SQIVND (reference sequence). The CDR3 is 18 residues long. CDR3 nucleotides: TGTGCCAGTAGTATCCTCTCCGGGACAGGGGGCGCGAGCTATGGCTACACCTTC. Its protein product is CASSILSGTGGASYGYTF.

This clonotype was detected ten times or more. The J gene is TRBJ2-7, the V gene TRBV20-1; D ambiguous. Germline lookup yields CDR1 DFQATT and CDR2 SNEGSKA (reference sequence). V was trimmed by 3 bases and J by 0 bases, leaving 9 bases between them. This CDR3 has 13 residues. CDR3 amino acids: CSARRQSSYEQYV. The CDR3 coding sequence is TGCAGTGCTAGGAGGCAGAGCTCCTACGAGCAGTACGTC.

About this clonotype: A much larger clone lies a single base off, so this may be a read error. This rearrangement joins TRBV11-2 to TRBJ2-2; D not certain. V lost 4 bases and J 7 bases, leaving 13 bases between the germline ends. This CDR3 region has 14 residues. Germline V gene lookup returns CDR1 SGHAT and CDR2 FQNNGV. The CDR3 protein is CASSSASNHGELFF. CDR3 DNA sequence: TGTGCCAGCAGCTCAGCCAGCAATCACGGGGAGCTGTTTTTT. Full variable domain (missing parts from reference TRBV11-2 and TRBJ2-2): EAGVAQSPRYKIIEKRQSVAFWCNPISGHATLYWYQQILGQGPKLLIQFQNNGVVDDSQLPKDRFSAERLKGVDSTLKIQPAKLEDSAVYLCASSSASNHGELFFGEGSRLTVL.

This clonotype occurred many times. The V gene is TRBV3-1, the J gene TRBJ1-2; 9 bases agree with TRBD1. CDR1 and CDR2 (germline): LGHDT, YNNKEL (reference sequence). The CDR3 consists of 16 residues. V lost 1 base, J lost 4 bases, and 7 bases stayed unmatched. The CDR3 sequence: CASSQVARDRVYGYTF. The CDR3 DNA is TGTGCCAGCAGCCAAGTGGCGCGGGACAGGGTCTATGGCTACACCTTC.

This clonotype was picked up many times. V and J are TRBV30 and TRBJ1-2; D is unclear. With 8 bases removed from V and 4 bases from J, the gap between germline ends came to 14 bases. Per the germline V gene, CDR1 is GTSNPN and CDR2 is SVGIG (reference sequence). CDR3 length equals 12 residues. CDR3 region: CAQSAHAYGYTF. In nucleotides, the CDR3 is TGTGCCCAATCGGCACATGCCTATGGCTACACCTTC.

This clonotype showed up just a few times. The chain's CDR3 is CASSERSRDQPQHF. The CDR3 DNA sequence: TGTGCCAGCAGTGAACGGTCAAGGGATCAGCCCCAGCATTTT. The V and J genes are TRBV2 and TRBJ1-5; D remains ambiguous. V dropped 2 bases and J dropped 5 bases, with 10 bases sitting between them. Germline CDR1 and CDR2: SNHLY and FYNNEI. The CDR3 is made up of 14 amino acids.

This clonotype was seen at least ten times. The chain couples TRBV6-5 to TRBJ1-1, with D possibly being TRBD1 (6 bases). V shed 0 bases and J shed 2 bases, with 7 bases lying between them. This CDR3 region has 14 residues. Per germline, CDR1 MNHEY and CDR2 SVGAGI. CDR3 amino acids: CASSYSGGNTEAFF. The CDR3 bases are TGTGCCAGCAGTTACTCAGGGGGAAACACTGAAGCTTTCTTT.